This TCR beta chain was sequenced during a study of blood T cell repertoires in COVID-19 (dated by TCRdb to about 2020). Notes on the research overall: Samples from collaborators originated in the United States, Italy and Spain and spanned both the acute and convalescent phases of COVID-19. The repertoires were released in a freely available public database meant as a resource for research on the immune response to SARS-CoV-2. Sample metadata almost always included a de-identified subject ID, COVID-19 status, age in years and sex. Samples were obtained from the ongoing ImmuneRACE study (first 160 participants) and from some 1,200 subjects provided by 6 global collaborators. Deeply sampled blood TCRbeta repertoires from subjects exposed to, actively infected with, or recovered from COVID-19 were included in the dataset. Where available, HLA class I and class II types were taken from metadata supplied by the sample provider and were not determined by assay-based typing. The prospective study material was composed of cDNA or gDNA derived from T cells, B-cell-depleted T cells, or PBMCs.

TCRbeta CDR3 regions were amplified from genomic DNA by means of the immunoSEQ Assay, a bias-controlled multiplex PCR. The study's own analysis went as follows. Within the assay, amplification of reference gene primers was used to estimate how many nucleated cells each sample contained. To quantify the absolute abundance of each unique TCRbeta CDR3 rearrangement, sequence reads were collapsed and filtered. For each sample, productive Simpson clonality was calculated by taking the square root of Simpson's diversity index across productive rearrangements. This is the immuneACCESS table as TCRdb keeps it, with only in-frame sequences that have V and J called. A part of the clones is gone; compared with another copy, unresolved V genes explain less than half, and the rest is unexplained. The DNA gave D and trimming, while V, J and clone size come from that table. This sample holds about 200,000 clones; around 89% were observed only once. The ten largest account for 1.2% of the sample.

Results the study describes overall, beyond this receptor: The quantity of clinical and demographic metadata differed by source and by participant and was supplied without curation.

V is reduced by 4 bases and J by 8 bases, leaving a spacing of 12 bases between them. Measured from the cysteine to the phenylalanine, the CDR3 is 12 residues long. Only the CDR3 DNA is retained, 36 bases long and in frame from the first base. From a lookup of the germline V gene, CDR1 and CDR2 are SQVTM and ANQGSEA. On this clone itself: The antigen it binds to is not known. Base qualities are not recorded, but no much larger clone differs from it by a single base.

Participants in the prospective study were aged about 18 to 95 years, lived in about two dozen United States geographic areas, and enrolled through a virtual design. In the prospective study, cohorts were assigned on the basis of participant-reported clinical history obtained from a screening survey and a study questionnaire. ImmuneRACE Cohort 3 recovered participants were defined by two consecutive negative NP/OP PCR tests, healthcare professional clearance, or symptom resolution. Mobile phlebotomists in the prospective study collected whole blood, serum and a nasopharyngeal or oropharyngeal swab from every participant. Prospective study participants could optionally give additional blood draws and questionnaires over an approximately two-month period. Before DNA extraction, blood samples from the prospective study were shipped at room temperature or frozen.

The source of this sequence is a man aged 30 to 45 who had recovered from COVID-19. This sequence uses TRBV29-1 and TRBJ2-1, with TRBD2 perhaps the D gene, on 6 matching bases. The specimen sequenced was PBMCs or T cells enriched from blood (not recorded which). The bases read TGCAGCGTTGCCGCAGGAGGGGATGAGCAGTTCTTC. Translated, this is CSVAAGGDEQFF.